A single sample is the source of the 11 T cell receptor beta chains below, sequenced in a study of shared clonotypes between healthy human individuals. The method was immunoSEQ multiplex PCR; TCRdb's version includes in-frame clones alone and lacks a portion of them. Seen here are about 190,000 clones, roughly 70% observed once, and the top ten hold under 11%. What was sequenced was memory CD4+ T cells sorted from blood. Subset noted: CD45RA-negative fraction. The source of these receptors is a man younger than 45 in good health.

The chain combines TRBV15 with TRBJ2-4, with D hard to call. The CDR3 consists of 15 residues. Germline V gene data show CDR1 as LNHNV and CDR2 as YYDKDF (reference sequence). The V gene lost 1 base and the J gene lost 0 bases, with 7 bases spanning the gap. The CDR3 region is CATSRGERAKNIQYF. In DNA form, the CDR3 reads TGTGCCACCAGCAGAGGAGAACGAGCCAAAAACATTCAGTACTTC.

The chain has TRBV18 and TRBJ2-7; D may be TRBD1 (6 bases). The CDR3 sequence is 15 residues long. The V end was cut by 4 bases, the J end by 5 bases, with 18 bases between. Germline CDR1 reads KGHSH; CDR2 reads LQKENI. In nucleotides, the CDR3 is TGTGCCAGCTCACTTACCGCGCCAGGGGTGCACGAGCAGTACTTC. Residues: CASSLTAPGVHEQYF.

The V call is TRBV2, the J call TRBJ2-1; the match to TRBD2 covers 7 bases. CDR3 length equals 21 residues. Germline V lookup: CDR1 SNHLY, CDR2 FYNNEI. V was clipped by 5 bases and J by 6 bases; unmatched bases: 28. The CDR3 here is CASSRFSSSASGITIGNEQFF. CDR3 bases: TGTGCCAGCAGTCGGTTCTCTAGTAGCGCCAGCGGGATTACCATAGGCAATGAGCAGTTCTTC. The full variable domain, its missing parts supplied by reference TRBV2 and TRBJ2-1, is EPEVTQTPSHQVTQMGQEVILRCVPISNHLYFYWYRQILGQKVEFLVSFYNNEISEKSEIFDDQFSVERPDGSNFTLKIRSTKLEDSAMYFCASSRFSSSASGITIGNEQFFGPGTRLTVL.

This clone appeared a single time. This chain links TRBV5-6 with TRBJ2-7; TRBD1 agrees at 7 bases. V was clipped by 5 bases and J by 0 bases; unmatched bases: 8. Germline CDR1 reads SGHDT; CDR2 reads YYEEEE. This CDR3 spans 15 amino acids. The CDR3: CASRRTGQLSYEQYF. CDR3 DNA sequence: TGTGCCAGCAGACGGACAGGCCAACTCTCCTACGAGCAGTACTTC.

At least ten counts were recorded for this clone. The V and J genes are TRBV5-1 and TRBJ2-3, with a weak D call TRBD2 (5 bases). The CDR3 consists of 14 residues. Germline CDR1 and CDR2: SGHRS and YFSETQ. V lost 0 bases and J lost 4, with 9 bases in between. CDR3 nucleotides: TGCGCCAGCAGCTTGGATGCGGGCGCAGATACGCAGTATTTT. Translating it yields CASSLDAGADTQYF.

The CDR3 nucleotides are TGTGCCAGCAGCCCGAAGACCCCCCGGGCGGACTATGGCTACACCTTC. Its protein is CASSPKTPRADYGYTF. The J gene is TRBJ1-2, the V gene TRBV5-5; D remains unclear. Germline lookup yields CDR1 SGHKS and CDR2 YYEKEE (reference sequence). Trimming cost V 4 bases and J 3 bases, with 19 bases left between them. The CDR3 length is 16 residues.

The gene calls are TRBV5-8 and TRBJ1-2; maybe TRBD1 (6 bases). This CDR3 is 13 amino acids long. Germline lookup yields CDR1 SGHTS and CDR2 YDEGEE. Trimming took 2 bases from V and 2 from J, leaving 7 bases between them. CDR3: CASSLDRNYGYTF. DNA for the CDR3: TGTGCCAGCAGCTTAGACAGGAACTATGGCTACACCTTC. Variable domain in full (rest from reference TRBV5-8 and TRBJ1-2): EAGVTQSPTHLIKTRGQQATLRCSPISGHTSVYWYQQALGLGLQFLLWYDEGEERNRGNFPPRFSGRQFPNYSSELNVNALELEDSALYLCASSLDRNYGYTFGSGTRLTVV.

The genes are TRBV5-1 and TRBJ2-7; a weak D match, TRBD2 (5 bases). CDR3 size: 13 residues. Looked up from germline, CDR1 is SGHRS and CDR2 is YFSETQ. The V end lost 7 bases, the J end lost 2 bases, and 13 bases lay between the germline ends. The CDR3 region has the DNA TGCGCCAGCTCCTCCGCCGGGACCTACGAGCAGTACTTC. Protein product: CASSSAGTYEQYF.

The CDR3, as DNA: TGCGCCAGCAGCCGACTAGCGGGAGGGTGGGATACGCAGTATTTT. It specifies CASSRLAGGWDTQYF. The rearrangement uses TRBV5-1 and TRBJ2-3; 14 bases match TRBD2. CDR3 length: 15 amino acids. CDR1 and CDR2 (germline): SGHRS, YFSETQ. After removal of 4 bases from V and 6 bases from J, the junction contained 4 bases not matched to a gene.

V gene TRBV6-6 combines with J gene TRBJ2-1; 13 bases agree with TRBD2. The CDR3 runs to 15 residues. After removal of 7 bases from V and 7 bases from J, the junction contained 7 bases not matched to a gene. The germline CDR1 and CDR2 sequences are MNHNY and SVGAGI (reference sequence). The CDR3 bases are TGTGCCAGCACCGGCAGGACTAGCGGGAGTAATGAGCAGTTCTTC. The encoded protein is CASTGRTSGSNEQFF.

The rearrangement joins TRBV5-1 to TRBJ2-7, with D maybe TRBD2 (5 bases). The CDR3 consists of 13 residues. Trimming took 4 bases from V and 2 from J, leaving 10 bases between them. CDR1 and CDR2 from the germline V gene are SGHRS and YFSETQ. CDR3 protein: CASSRTYTYEQYF. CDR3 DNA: TGCGCCAGCAGCCGGACTTACACCTACGAGCAGTACTTC.